This T cell receptor (beta chain) was captured by sequencing in a study of blood T cell repertoires in COVID-19. As for the study in general: T cells, B-cell-depleted T cells, or PBMCs supplied cDNA or gDNA.

Seattle participants joined during active infection and were tracked over time. The CDR3 extends over 16 amino acids. Germline V gene sequence: CDR1 SGHRS, CDR2 YFSETQ. V shed 3 bases and J 0 bases; nucleotides not matched to a gene: 5. In the original processing: Reference gene primer amplification yielded estimated nucleated cell counts. The method was immunoSEQ multiplex PCR; TCRdb's version includes in-frame clones alone and lacks a portion of them. D and trimming were read from the DNA, whereas the V and J calls and clone size are those reported in that table. The sample has hundreds of thousands of clones, 70% to 90% seen once.

J is TRBJ2-3 and V is TRBV5-1; 9 bases match TRBD2. This sequence was found in a man aged 18 to 29 with COVID-19, enrolled during active disease. What was sequenced was peripheral blood. The CDR3: CASSSGTSLSTDTQYF. The CDR3 region has the DNA TGCGCCAGCAGCTCTGGGACTAGCCTTAGCACAGATACGCAGTATTTT. The full variable domain, with the rest looked up from reference TRBV5-1 and TRBJ2-3, is KAGVTQTPRYLIKTRGQQVTLSCSPISGHRSVSWYQQTPGQGLQFLFEYFSETQRNKGNFPGRFSGRQFSNSRSEMNVSTLELGDSALYLCASSSGTSLSTDTQYFGPGTRLTVL.